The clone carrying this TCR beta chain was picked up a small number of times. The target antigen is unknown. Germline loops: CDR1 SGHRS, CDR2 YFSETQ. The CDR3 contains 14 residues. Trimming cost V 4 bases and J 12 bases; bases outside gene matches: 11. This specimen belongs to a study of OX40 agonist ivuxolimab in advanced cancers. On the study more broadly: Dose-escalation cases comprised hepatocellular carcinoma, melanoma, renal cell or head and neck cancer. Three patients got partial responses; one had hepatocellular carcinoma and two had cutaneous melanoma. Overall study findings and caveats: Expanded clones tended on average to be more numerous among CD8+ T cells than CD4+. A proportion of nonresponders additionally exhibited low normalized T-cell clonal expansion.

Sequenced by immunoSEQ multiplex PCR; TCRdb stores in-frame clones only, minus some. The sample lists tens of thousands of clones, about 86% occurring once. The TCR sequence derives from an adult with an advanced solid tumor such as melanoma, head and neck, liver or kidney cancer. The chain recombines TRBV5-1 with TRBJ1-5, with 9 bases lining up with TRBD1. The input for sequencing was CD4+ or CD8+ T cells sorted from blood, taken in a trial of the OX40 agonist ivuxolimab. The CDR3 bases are TGCGCCAGCAGCCGGGACAGGGAGCGGTATGGCCAGCATTTT. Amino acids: CASSRDRERYGQHF. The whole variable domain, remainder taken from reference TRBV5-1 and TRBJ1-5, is KAGVTQTPRYLIKTRGQQVTLSCSPISGHRSVSWYQQTPGQGLQFLFEYFSETQRNKGNFPGRFSGRQFSNSRSEMNVSTLELGDSALYLCASSRDRERYGQHFGDGTRLSIL.